This T cell receptor (beta chain) is from a study of cytomegalovirus exposure and HLA in healthy donors (dated by TCRdb to 2016 to 2017). As for the study more broadly: An earlier analysis of more than 550 of the donors reported 276 Gb of sequence data and 117 million unique TCR beta sequences obtained from 180 million or so T cells. Of the approximately 400 genotyped donors, roughly 85% fell in the genetic ancestry cluster associated with self-reported Caucasian donors. All discovery cohort repertoires had been generated on a single sequencing platform. Donor age, sex, ethnicity and CMV serostatus were collected together with the repertoire data. The number of donors typed differed by locus, with about 620-630 for A, B, C, DRB1 and DQB1, more than 500 for DQA1, about 610 for DPA1, and 450 to 480 for DPB1. An earlier analysis of approximately 500 of the donors applied high-throughput TCR beta sequencing to assess whether each TCR beta V gene segment acted as functional or pseudogenic. A later analysis re-analyzed previously published TCR beta repertoires from about 730 donors and added high-resolution HLA genotyping to study TCR occurrence patterns. Both class I and class II loci were covered by HLA typing, at four-digit resolution. Among 300 to 500 genotyped donors of the cohort, an average of roughly 230,000 unique TCR beta nucleotide sequences was sequenced per donor, of which 15% to 20% were non-productive. The study profiled the T cell repertoires of more than 500 subjects by immunosequencing and related them to cytomegalovirus serostatus. Roughly 300 gigabases of sequencing data and approximately 92 million unique TCR sequences made up an early release that covered under 750 HLA-typed donors. In the later analysis, no new phenotypic data were used to find candidate immune exposures; instead, reliance was placed on TCR beta sequences and their occurrence across donors. A separate validation cohort of more than 100 different subjects was used in addition to the approximately 700-subject first cohort. The study combined high-throughput TCR immunosequencing, statistical association of individual TCRs with disease status, and machine learning to predict cytomegalovirus infection status. Because of strong linkage in the cohort, a handful of DR-DQ haplotypes were treated as single units for association and clustering. The aim of the study was to test whether cataloging public T cell receptors could identify signatures of past pathogen exposure. In a later genetic analysis, genome-wide SNP genotypes for about three fifths of the 666 donors were used, and that subset was treated as a discovery cohort. Results and caveats for the whole study, not just this receptor: In an earlier analysis of 500 to 650 of the donors, most TCR beta V segments appeared in productive rearrangements about 90% or about 30% of the time, broadly matching IMGT annotations. Strong co-occurrence of HLA alleles, especially DR and DQ, made assigning TCR associations to individual alleles difficult. Approximately 16 rarely observed V segments, including chromosome 9 orphons, were excluded from the earlier analysis of approximately 500 of the donors because counts were too low. The authors suggested that the approach could potentially be generalized to other disease states and immunological phenotypes. In a later analysis, the rate of TCR association differed among HLA loci, with DRB1 alleles having the most associated TCRs and HLA-C alleles having the fewest. A few of the identified cytomegalovirus-associated TCR beta chains were confirmed in vitro to be specific for cytomegalovirus antigens. A cluster of highly shared sequence variants was judged likely to represent a technical artifact of the sequencing pipeline. Compared with the roughly 700-donor mean, donors in an Asian-associated ancestry cluster had fewer N-insertions in productive TCRs, according to a later genetic analysis. The study gave a list of about 160 TCR beta chains associated with cytomegalovirus. Compared with equally common non-associated chains, HLA-associated TCR beta chains in a later analysis were more clonally expanded and had lower generation probabilities. The classifier was reported to diagnose cytomegalovirus status with high specificity and sensitivity in both the original cohort and the validation cohort. A further reported finding was that TCR beta sequences accurately predicted the HLA-A and HLA-B alleles for most subjects in the first cohort. Several of the top co-occurrence clusters appeared to be linked to parvovirus B19, influenza, CMV and Epstein-Barr virus, according to a later analysis. In a later genetic analysis, a missense DCLRE1C variant was associated with V-gene and J-gene trimming of TCR beta chains, and the association was replicated in an independent cohort. Most CMV-associated TCR beta chains appeared to be HLA-restricted in a later analysis, and the HLA associations seemed to be driven largely by CMV exposure. The presence/absence analyses assumed that sequencing depth was roughly uniform across donors, and that assumption may not be true. Specific HLA alleles were associated with over 15,000 TCR beta sequences at a false discovery rate of 0.05 in a later analysis. For the cohort, immune exposure information was limited to CMV serostatus. This cohort had only TCR beta chains sequenced, and the lack of alpha or paired-chain data limited which features could be detected. HLA typing was unavailable for some donors at each locus, so association tests used only the typed subset. Correlated functional status among segregating V segments might reflect linkage disequilibrium, but an unknown experimental factor could not be ruled out. While some public TCRs were present in many individuals, most TCR sequences turned up only very rarely across donors. The 87-base-pair reads could not distinguish some IMGT-functional V segments, including TRBV6-2 and TRBV6-3, so those segments were excluded.

As concerns this clone: The antigen it recognizes is unknown. Base qualities were left out, and no much larger clone turns up one base away.

The CDR3 runs 14 amino acids, cysteine and phenylalanine included. Of all the DNA, just the CDR3 is kept, 42 bases in frame from base 1. The germline V end is reduced by 6 bases and the J end by 8 bases; junction bases left unmatched: 10. Taken from the germline V gene, the CDR1 and CDR2 loops are SNHLY and FYNNEI. The cohort was made up of approximately 670 healthy bone marrow donors. At the time of sampling, all cohort members were nominally healthy, though unrecorded immune exposures were likely present. The donor was CMV seropositive and belonged to the group of 250 to 300 seropositive cohort members. Each donor provided a peripheral blood sample, and peripheral blood mononuclear cells were used for TCR beta sequencing. Genomic DNA extraction from the blood cell samples was performed with the Qiagen DNeasy Blood Extraction Kit. Receptor libraries were prepared by the immunoSEQ multiplex PCR assay. For the multiplex PCR, a mixture combining 60 forward primers for TCR Vbeta segments and 13 reverse primers for TCR Jbeta segments was used. Amplification of the CDR3 region of rearranged TCR beta genes was performed with a multiplex PCR assay on genomic DNA. Amplified TCR beta libraries were sequenced as 87-base-pair reads on the Illumina HiSeq System. As for how the authors treated the data: A later analysis tallied around 80 million unique TCR beta chains across the 700 or so repertoires, and about 10 million of those chains were shared by two or more donors. Raw reads were error-corrected and collapsed into unique sequences by a nearest-neighbor algorithm in which closely related sequences were merged to remove PCR and sequencing errors. V, D and J gene segments were assigned by aligning CDR3 sequences to IMGT reference sequences. For a sequence to be retained, at least a six-nucleotide match to both a V gene segment and a J gene segment was required. Rearrangements were called productive when the CDR3 lacked stop codons and stayed in frame with V and J; all others were non-productive. CDR3 was defined by IMGT convention, running from the second conserved V-encoded cysteine to the conserved J-encoded phenylalanine. Sequences without an unambiguous match to a single V gene segment were excluded from the earlier analysis of several hundred of the donors. An earlier analysis of roughly 590 of the donors called V segments functional above 56.7% productive rearrangements and segregating when the between-donor standard deviation exceeded 5%. A statistical classification framework was developed to diagnose cytomegalovirus status using the catalog of TCR beta chain sequences. A later analysis assigned V and J genes by comparing TCR nucleotide sequences with IMGT/GENE-DB human TR gene sequences. Using the TCRdist pipeline, a later analysis assigned CDR3 sequences along with most-parsimonious VDJ recombination scenarios. In a later analysis, each TCR beta chain was defined by its CDR3 amino acid sequence together with its V-gene family, and reads without a unique V-gene family were excluded. In a later analysis, 500 to 650 highly shared, low-generation-probability nucleotide sequences were removed to address suspected cross-contamination and a sequencing artifact. A later analysis calculated a clonal expansion index for each public chain from normalized within-repertoire ranks of inferred template counts. In a later analysis, generation probabilities were computed using a VDJ recombination model fitted to out-of-frame rearrangements, and the results were checked against IGoR. A later analysis scored TCR-TCR, TCR-HLA and TCR-CMV co-occurrence with hypergeometric tests, applying a repertoire-size bias correction to TCR pairs. A later analysis estimated false discovery rates by permuting HLA or CMV assignments 20 times. In a later analysis, co-occurring TCRs were grouped with DBSCAN, and TCRdist sequence similarity was added when clustering was performed within HLA-allele-positive subsets. Co-occurrence clustering excluded repertoires with fewer than 30,000 or more than 120,000 public chains, plus five with anomalous nucleotide sharing. As stored in TCRdb, this immuneACCESS dataset retains in-frame rearrangements with V and J assigned. A fraction of the clones does not appear; measured against another copy, unresolved V genes explain less than half of the discrepancy, and the remainder lacks a known reason. The D gene and trimming were derived from the DNA, and the V and J assignments and clone size from that table. The sample profile shows about 150,000 clones; approximately 86% of them were found once. More than 6.5% of the sample rests with the top ten.

The receptor was derived from a woman aged 45-65 years in good health and CMV-seropositive. The chain joins TRBV2 to TRBJ1-2, with 9 bases aligning to TRBD1. Sequences were obtained from PBMCs. The DNA sequence reads TGTGCCAGCAGGGACCGGGACAGGGCGAACGGCTACACCTTC. This is translated as CASRDRDRANGYTF.